Listed below are T cell receptor beta chains from one sample, sequenced in a study of shared clonotypes between healthy human individuals. The table came from immunoSEQ multiplex PCR; TCRdb's copy has only in-frame clones and leaves some out. The table records about 2 million clones, 85% to 95% of them present only once. Input material: naive CD4+ T cells sorted from blood. These receptors were collected from a man between 18 and 35 years old in good health. The CDR3 runs from the conserved cysteine through the conserved F or W. The D gene is left open where the match is weak. The listing skips clone size in some rows; elsewhere it reads once, few, many or a size class.

TRBV13	.	TRBJ1-1	.	TGTGCCAGCAGCTTAGAACCCCTGGGTGAAGCTTTCTTT	CASSLEPLGEAFF
TRBV27	.	TRBJ2-7	.	TGTGCCAGCTGTTGGGGCAGGCGAGACGAGCAGTACTTC	CASCWGRRDEQYF
TRBV10-3	.	TRBJ2-1	TRBD2	TGTGCCACTACCGGACTAGCGGGAGACAATGAGCAGTTCTTC	CATTGLAGDNEQFF
TRBV6-5	.	TRBJ2-1	.	TGTGCCAGCAGTTACTTCGGGGACGCTCTCAATGAGCAGTTCTTC	CASSYFGDALNEQFF
TRBV5-1	.	TRBJ2-7	TRBD2	TGCGCCAGCAGCTTGGGTCCAGGACTAGCGGTACATGAGCAGTACTTC	CASSLGPGLAVHEQYF
TRBV11-2	.	TRBJ2-6	.	TGTGCCAGCAGCTTAGTGAGACCCTCTGGGGCCAACGTCCTGACTTTC	CASSLVRPSGANVLTF
TRBV7-7	.	TRBJ2-5	.	TGTGCTAGCAGCTTAATGTCTCAGCAGCAAGAGACCCAGTACTTC	CASSLMSQQQETQYF
TRBV7-9	.	TRBJ1-6	TRBD1	TGTGCCAGCAGCTTAGCCGGACAGGTCGTAGGATCACCCCTCCACTTT	CASSLAGQVVGSPLHF
TRBV6-5	.	TRBJ2-2	.	TGTGCCAGCAGTCGGCCCGGACAAAACACCGGGGAGCTGTTTTTT	CASSRPGQNTGELFF
TRBV6-6	.	TRBJ2-7	.	TGTGCCAGCAGTGGCAGAGCCTACGAGCAGTACTTC	CASSGRAYEQYF
TRBV6-1	.	TRBJ2-7	TRBD2	TGTGCCAGCAGTGCCTGGGAGGGACTAGCGGGCGTTTACGAGCAGTACTTC	CASSAWEGLAGVYEQYF
TRBV30	.	TRBJ1-2	.	TGTGCCTGGAGTGAGGGACAAACAGGCGGCTACACCTTC	CAWSEGQTGGYTF
TRBV11-1	once	TRBJ2-1	.	TGTGCCAGCAGCTTAGCCCCGGGACCGCAACAAAATGAGCAGTTCTTC	CASSLAPGPQQNEQFF
TRBV30	.	TRBJ2-5	.	TGTGCCTGGAGTATTAGCAGGCAAGAGACCCAGTACTTC	CAWSISRQETQYF
TRBV5-7	.	TRBJ1-5	TRBD1	TGTGCCAGCAGGTATTCATGGGACAGGCGATACCGCAATCAGCCCCAGCATTTT	CASRYSWDRRYRNQPQHF
TRBV2	.	TRBJ2-2	.	TGTGCCAGCAGTGAAATGGCAGCAGAGAACACCGGGGAGCTGTTTTTT	CASSEMAAENTGELFF
TRBV5-1	.	TRBJ2-1	.	TGCGCCAGCAGCTTAGAGACTCCCTACAATGAGCAGTTCTTC	CASSLETPYNEQFF
TRBV11-3	.	TRBJ2-3	.	TGTGCCAGCAGCTCTCGTGGAGGGGGTAGCACAGATACGCAGTATTTT	CASSSRGGGSTDTQYF
TRBV30	.	TRBJ1-2	.	TGTGCCTGGAGCGAGGGGACGGATTATGGCTACACCTTC	CAWSEGTDYGYTF
TRBV6-5	.	TRBJ1-2	TRBD1	TGTGCCAGCAGGGCAGGGGGCGACATTTATGGCTACACCTTC	CASRAGGDIYGYTF
TRBV30	.	TRBJ2-1	.	TGTGCCTGGATTTTGTCGAACGGGCTCAATGAGCAGTTCTTC	CAWILSNGLNEQFF
TRBV5-1	.	TRBJ2-5	TRBD2	TGCGCCAGCAGCTTAGGGCCCAATGTTGGCGGGAGCTTAGAGACCCAGTACTTC	CASSLGPNVGGSLETQYF
TRBV7-9	.	TRBJ1-2	.	TGTGCCAGCAGCCAGGATTCGGTTAATGGCTACACCTTC	CASSQDSVNGYTF
TRBV7-2	once	TRBJ2-1	.	TGTGCCAGCAGCTTAGGGGTGAATGAGCAGTTCTTC	CASSLGVNEQFF
TRBV30	.	TRBJ2-3	.	TGTGCCTGGAGTGGTAGCGTCTACACAGATACGCAGTATTTT	CAWSGSVYTDTQYF
TRBV10-2	.	TRBJ2-5	.	TGCGCCAGCAAAGCAAGCTCGACCCGGGCCCAGTACTTC	CASKASSTRAQYF
TRBV7-9	.	TRBJ1-1	.	TGTGCCAGTTACTCCCAGGGAAACACTGAAGCTTTCTTT	CASYSQGNTEAFF
TRBV6-1	.	TRBJ1-6	.	TGTGCCAAATCGGGGAATTCACCCCTCCACTTT	CAKSGNSPLHF
TRBV27	.	TRBJ1-1	.	TGTGCCAGCAGATCTCCTCTCCGTAAAGCGAACACTGAAGCTTTCTTT	CASRSPLRKANTEAFF
TRBV18	.	TRBJ2-5	TRBD2	TGTGCCAGCTCACCTGCACTGTTAGGAGCGGGGGAGACCCAGTACTTC	CASSPALLGAGETQYF
TRBV5-8	.	TRBJ1-1	.	TGTGCCAGCAGCATACTCCGGGCACAGGGTTGGGCTGAAGCTTTCTTT	CASSILRAQGWAEAFF
TRBV2	.	TRBJ2-2	TRBD1	TGTGCCAGCAGTGTTACCGACAGGGTCACCGGGGAGCTGTTTTTT	CASSVTDRVTGELFF
TRBV2	.	TRBJ1-1	.	TGTGCCAGCAGTGAAGTAACAGGGTGGGACACTGAAGCTTTCTTT	CASSEVTGWDTEAFF